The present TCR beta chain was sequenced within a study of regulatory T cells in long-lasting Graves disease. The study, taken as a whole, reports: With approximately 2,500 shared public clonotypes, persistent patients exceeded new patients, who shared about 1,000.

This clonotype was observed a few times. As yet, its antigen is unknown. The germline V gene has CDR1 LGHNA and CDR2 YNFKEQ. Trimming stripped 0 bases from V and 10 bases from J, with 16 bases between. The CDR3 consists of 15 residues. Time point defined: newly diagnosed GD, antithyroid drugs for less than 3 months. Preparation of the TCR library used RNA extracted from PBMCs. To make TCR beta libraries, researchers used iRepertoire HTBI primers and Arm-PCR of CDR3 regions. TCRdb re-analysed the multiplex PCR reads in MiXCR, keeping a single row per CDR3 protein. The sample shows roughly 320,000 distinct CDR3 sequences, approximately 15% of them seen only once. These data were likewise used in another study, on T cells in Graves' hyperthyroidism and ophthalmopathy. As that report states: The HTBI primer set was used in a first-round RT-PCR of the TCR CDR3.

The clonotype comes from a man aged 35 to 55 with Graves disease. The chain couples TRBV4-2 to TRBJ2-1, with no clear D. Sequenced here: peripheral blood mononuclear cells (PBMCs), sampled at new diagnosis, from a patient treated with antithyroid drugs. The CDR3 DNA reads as TGTGCCAGCAGCCAAGATCCCCAAACCTCTAACGAGCAGTTCTTC. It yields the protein CASSQDPQTSNEQFF.